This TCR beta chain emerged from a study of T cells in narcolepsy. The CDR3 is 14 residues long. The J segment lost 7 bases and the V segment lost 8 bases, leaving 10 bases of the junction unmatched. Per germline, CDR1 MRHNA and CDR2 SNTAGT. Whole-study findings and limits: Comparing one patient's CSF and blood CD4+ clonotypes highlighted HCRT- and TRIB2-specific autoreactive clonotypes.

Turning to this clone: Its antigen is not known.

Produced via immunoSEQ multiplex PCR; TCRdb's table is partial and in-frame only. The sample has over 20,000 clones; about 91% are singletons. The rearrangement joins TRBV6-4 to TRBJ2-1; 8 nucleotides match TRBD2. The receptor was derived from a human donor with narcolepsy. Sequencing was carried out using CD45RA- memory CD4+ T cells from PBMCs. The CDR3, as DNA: TGTGCCAGCTCCACTAGCGGAGGGAGGAATGAGCAGTTCTTC. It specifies CASSTSGGRNEQFF.